This T cell receptor beta chain was recorded in a study of blood T cells in healthy people across ages. Points on this clonotype: The antigen is not known.

Each donor had around 9.2 milliliters of peripheral blood drawn. Germline CDR1 reads MNHEY; CDR2 reads SMNVEV (reference sequence). The V and J ends lost 4 bases and 6 bases, in that order; junction bases with no gene match: 7. CDR3 length: 16 amino acids. Primed by a sample-barcoded 5' primer and a J-beta primer mix, a second PCR proceeded for roughly 7 to 12 cycles. TCRdb recomputed calls from the 5' RACE reads with MiXCR, one row per CDR3 protein. The profile shows roughly 1.9 million distinct CDR3 sequences, 30% to 40% of them singletons. Findings of the study overall: Investigators treated diversity estimates from one million T cells as underestimates. Correlation between TCR beta diversity and naive T cell percentage was strong. Relative to aged donors, long-lived donors carried more naive CD4+ cells and displayed higher diversity.

V is TRBV27 and J is TRBJ2-1, with 12 bases aligning to TRBD2. This sequence was found in a human donor in good health. Sequenced: blood. The CDR3 bases are TGTGCCAGCAGTTCCCCCCTAGCGGGGGGGATCAATGAGCAGTTCTTC. Translating it yields CASSSPLAGGINEQFF.